The 25 T cell receptor beta chains below were found in one sample sequenced in a study of T cell changes during pregnancy in multiple sclerosis. Repertoires were generated with immunoSEQ multiplex PCR, while TCRdb's copy carries only in-frame clones and drops some. The table shows 30,000 to 40,000 clones, with approximately 90% occurring only once. Sequences were derived from CD4+ T cells from peripheral blood mononuclear cells, sampled in the third trimester of pregnancy. These receptor sequences come from a female donor in good health, enrolled as a control in a pregnancy study.

The chain recombines TRBV12-5 with TRBJ2-2; possible D gene TRBD2, 5 bases. Trimming stripped 1 base from V and 9 bases from J, with 6 bases between. There are 12 residues in the CDR3. Germline assignment: CDR1 LGHNT and CDR2 FRNRAP. The CDR3 loop reads CASGLGRRELFF. CDR3 bases: TGTGCTAGTGGTTTGGGGAGGCGGGAGCTGTTTTTT.

The chain has TRBV19 and TRBJ2-2; 9 bases are shared with TRBD2. The CDR3 totals 16 residues. V dropped 8 bases and J dropped 7; count of bases not matched to a gene: 14. Per the germline V gene, CDR1 is LNHDA and CDR2 is SQIVND (reference sequence). As DNA, the CDR3 is TGTGCCAGTGAGGGACCGGGACTAGCTTCGCACGGGGAGCTGTTTTTT. Amino acid sequence: CASEGPGLASHGELFF.

The CDR3 is CASSLALRATDTQYF. Written as DNA, the CDR3 is TGTGCCAGCAGCTTAGCGCTCAGGGCCACAGATACGCAGTATTTT. The rearrangement uses TRBV7-2 and TRBJ2-3; weak D call: TRBD1 (5 bases). The V and J ends lost 0 bases and 2 bases respectively, with 9 bases between them. Germline-derived CDR1 and CDR2 are SGHTA and FQGNSA. The CDR3 sequence is 15 residues long. Supplemented by reference TRBV7-2 and TRBJ2-3, the full variable domain reads GAGVSQSPSNKVTEKGKDVELRCDPISGHTALYWYRQSLGQGLEFLIYFQGNSAPDKSGLPSDRFSAERTGGSVSTLTIQRTQQEDSAVYLCASSLALRATDTQYFGPGTRLTVL.

For this clone: The junction departs from the called germline gene at one end, perhaps through a read error. The genes are TRBV7-9 and TRBJ1-2; perhaps TRBD1 as D (5 bases). CDR1 and CDR2 from the germline V gene are SEHNR and FQNEAQ (reference sequence). The CDR3 is 10 amino acids. The CDR3 sequence is CASSLDSYRF. Written as DNA, the CDR3 is TGTGCCAGCAGTCTAGACAGTTACCGCTTC.

The chain's CDR3 is CASSQVGRRPSSGNTIYF. The CDR3 DNA reads TGCGCCAGCAGCCAAGTAGGGAGACGACCGAGCTCTGGAAACACCATATATTTT. The chain combines TRBV4-1 with TRBJ1-3; D is ambiguous. This CDR3 is 18 amino acids long. Deletions cut 1 base from V and 0 bases from J, with 16 bases between. Germline V lookup: CDR1 MGHRA, CDR2 YSYEKL.

The chain has TRBV7-9 and TRBJ2-5; perhaps TRBD2 as D (6 bases). With 8 bases removed from V and 3 bases from J, the gap between germline ends came to 19 bases. The CDR3 is 15 amino acids. The germline V gene encodes CDR1 SEHNR and CDR2 FQNEAQ (reference sequence). Here the CDR3 DNA reads TGTGCCAGCGGCCACCTTTTTGGCGGGGAAGAGACCCAGTACTTC. It specifies CASGHLFGGEETQYF. Using reference TRBV7-9 and TRBJ2-5 for the parts outside the CDR3, the full variable domain is DTGVSQNPRHKITKRGQNVTFRCDPISEHNRLYWYRQTLGQGPEFLTYFQNEAQLEKSRLLSDRFSAERPKGSFSTLEIQRTEQGDSAMYLCASGHLFGGEETQYFGPGTRLLVL.

The chain recombines TRBV18 with TRBJ1-2; weak D call: TRBD1 (5 bases). CDR1 and CDR2 from the germline V gene are KGHSH and LQKENI. The CDR3 has 14 amino acids. V was clipped by 1 base and J by 2 bases, with 8 bases between them. CDR3 in DNA: TGTGCCAGCTCACCACGCGGGGCCAACTATGGCTACACCTTC. Translation: CASSPRGANYGYTF.

The chain combines TRBV4-1 with TRBJ2-5; 11 positions match TRBD2. Looked up from germline, CDR1 is MGHRA and CDR2 is YSYEKL. This CDR3 has 17 residues. V shed 1 base, J shed 4 bases, and the junction held 8 bases outside the gene matches. DNA for the CDR3: TGCGCCAGCAGCCAAGGGAGGAATCTAGCGGGGGGAGAGACCCAGTACTTC. Protein sequence: CASSQGRNLAGGETQYF.

DNA for the CDR3: TGTGCCAGCAGACCCACCCAACAGGGGGCGAGCAATGAGCAGTTCTTC. As protein: CASRPTQQGASNEQFF. The V gene is TRBV5-4, the J gene TRBJ2-1, with 9 bases identical to TRBD1. CDR3 length: 16 residues. The V and J ends lost 5 bases and 6 bases, in that order; junction bases with no gene match: 12. Germline-derived CDR1 and CDR2 are SGHNT and YYREEE (reference sequence). Based on the CDR3 plus reference TRBV5-4 and TRBJ2-1, the full variable domain is ETGVTQSPTHLIKTRGQQVTLRCSSQSGHNTVSWYQQALGQGPQFIFQYYREEENGRGNFPPRFSGLQFPNYSSELNVNALELDDSALYLCASRPTQQGASNEQFFGPGTRLTVL.

The chain is built from TRBV27 and TRBJ2-1, with 7 nucleotides matching TRBD1. Germline V CDR1 and CDR2: MNHEY, SMNVEV (reference sequence). Losses at the gene ends were 6 bases for V and 4 bases for J; bases not matched to a gene: 3. The CDR3 contains 13 residues. The CDR3 sequence is CASRQGVYNEQFF. The CDR3 region has the DNA TGTGCCAGCAGGCAGGGGGTATACAATGAGCAGTTCTTC.

The chain has TRBV6-1 and TRBJ2-5; 9 bases align to TRBD2. V trimming: 7 bases; J trimming: 4 bases; junction bases outside the gene matches: 7. The germline gives CDR1 MNHNS, CDR2 SASEGT. CDR3 length: 14 amino acids. The CDR3 is CASNLSGGRETQYF. CDR3 nucleotides: TGTGCCAGCAATCTCAGCGGGGGGCGAGAGACCCAGTACTTC.

The chain recombines TRBV6-6 with TRBJ2-7, with 7 bases identical to TRBD2. Germline values: CDR1 MNHNY, CDR2 SVGAGI (reference sequence). Trimming cost V 0 bases and J 9 bases; bases outside gene matches: 11. CDR3 length equals 15 residues. DNA for the CDR3: TGTGCCAGCAGTTACTCGATTGGGGGGGGAAGCGGGCAGTACTTC. Amino acids: CASSYSIGGGSGQYF.

V is TRBV10-3 and J is TRBJ2-1; no clear D gene. This CDR3 region has 16 residues. V lost 4 bases and J lost 0, with 13 bases in between. In germline, CDR1 is ENHRY, CDR2 SYGVKD. CDR3 sequence: CAISAIDRSSYNEQFF. CDR3 DNA sequence: TGTGCCATCAGTGCCATAGATAGGAGCTCCTACAATGAGCAGTTCTTC.

V gene TRBV6-1 combines with J gene TRBJ1-2, with D possibly matching TRBD1 (6 bases). CDR3 length: 15 residues. Deletions cut 4 bases from V and 0 bases from J, with 12 bases between. CDR1 MNHNS and CDR2 SASEGT come from the germline V gene. This CDR3 reads CASSAVQGPNYGYTF. DNA of the CDR3: TGTGCCAGCAGTGCTGTACAGGGCCCTAACTATGGCTACACCTTC.

The V call is TRBV6-6, the J call TRBJ2-5, with 8 positions matching TRBD2. J gave up 4 bases and V 2 bases, and 6 bases lay outside the gene matches. Germline loops: CDR1 MNHNY, CDR2 SVGAGI (reference sequence). CDR3 length: 15 amino acids. In DNA, the CDR3 is TGTGCCAGCAGTTACGCAGCGGGAGCAGGAGAGACCCAGTACTTC. Protein product: CASSYAAGAGETQYF.

On this clone itself: A much larger clone is a single base away; this may be a read error. The sample contains more than one DNA sequence encoding this CDR3. This sequence joins TRBV20-1 and TRBJ2-5; no reliable D call. CDR3 size: 11 residues. Trimming cost V 3 bases and J 0 bases, with 2 bases left between them. Germline CDR1 reads DFQATT; CDR2 reads SNEGSKA (reference sequence). CDR3 DNA sequence: TGCAGTGCTAGCAACCAAGAGACCCAGTACTTC. It codes for CSASNQETQYF.

The CDR3 here is CASSVGQGSGEQYF. As DNA, the CDR3 is TGCGCCAGCAGCGTCGGACAGGGGTCGGGCGAGCAGTACTTC. The J gene is TRBJ2-7, the V gene TRBV5-1; 9 bases agree with TRBD1. The CDR3 consists of 14 residues. Germline CDR1 is SGHRS and CDR2 is YFSETQ. The J segment lost 6 bases and the V segment lost 4 bases, leaving 8 bases of the junction unmatched. The variable domain in full, with the rest retrieved from reference TRBV5-1 and TRBJ2-7, is KAGVTQTPRYLIKTRGQQVTLSCSPISGHRSVSWYQQTPGQGLQFLFEYFSETQRNKGNFPGRFSGRQFSNSRSEMNVSTLELGDSALYLCASSVGQGSGEQYFGPGTRLTVT.

V usage is TRBV7-2 and J usage is TRBJ2-7, with 16 bases that match TRBD2. Trimming removed 5 bases from V and 7 bases from J; junction bases left unmatched: 11. This CDR3 has 17 residues. Germline-derived CDR1 and CDR2 are SGHTA and FQGNSA. The CDR3 DNA follows: TGTGCCAGCAGCCCAGGGACTAGCGGGAGGGAGTTTCGGGAGCAGTACTTC. It encodes CASSPGTSGREFREQYF.

The J gene is TRBJ1-4, the V gene TRBV4-2; tentatively, D is TRBD1 (5 bases). Trimming removed 1 base at V and 4 bases at J, with 13 bases between. The CDR3 runs 16 residues. CDR1 LGHNA and CDR2 YNFKEQ come from the germline V gene. The CDR3 coding sequence is TGTGCCAGCAGCCAAGGCGTCGGGGGTGGTAATGAAAAACTGTTTTTT. It specifies CASSQGVGGGNEKLFF.

This clone was seen a single time. CDR3 coding DNA: TGCAGCGTTGTTGGGGGGTCAGCGTACAATGAGCAGTTCTTC. It is translated as CSVVGGSAYNEQFF. This chain links TRBV29-1 with TRBJ2-1, with D possibly being TRBD2 (6 bases). V was shortened by 4 bases and J by 4 bases, with 14 bases between the two germline ends. This CDR3 region has 14 residues. Per germline, CDR1 SQVTM and CDR2 ANQGSEA.

J is TRBJ2-1 and V is TRBV7-2; TRBD1 matches 9 bases. Per germline, CDR1 SGHTA and CDR2 FQGNSA. The V gene end was trimmed by 4 bases and the J gene end by 6 bases; junction bases not matched to a gene: 4. The CDR3 totals 14 residues. The CDR3 region is CASSSQGALNEQFF. CDR3 DNA sequence: TGTGCCAGCAGCTCACAGGGGGCGCTCAATGAGCAGTTCTTC.

This clone was detected a few times. This chain connects TRBV11-2 to TRBJ1-6; D is unresolved. Germline CDR1 reads SGHAT; CDR2 reads FQNNGV. CDR3 length: 15 residues. V lost 1 base and J 4 bases, leaving 8 bases between the germline ends. The CDR3 protein is CASSLGQTYNSPLHF. CDR3 coding DNA: TGTGCCAGCAGCTTAGGGCAGACATATAATTCACCCCTCCACTTT.

The CDR3 nucleotides are TGCGCCAGCAGCTTCGGGACAGGGGGCGCGAACACTGAAGCTTTCTTT. Residues: CASSFGTGGANTEAFF. The rearrangement links TRBV5-1 to TRBJ1-1; 12 bases match TRBD1. Unmatched junction bases numbered 3, after V lost 2 bases and J lost 1 base. The germline V gene has CDR1 SGHRS and CDR2 YFSETQ. CDR3 length equals 16 residues. Full variable domain (missing parts from reference TRBV5-1 and TRBJ1-1): KAGVTQTPRYLIKTRGQQVTLSCSPISGHRSVSWYQQTPGQGLQFLFEYFSETQRNKGNFPGRFSGRQFSNSRSEMNVSTLELGDSALYLCASSFGTGGANTEAFFGQGTRLTVV.

The chain joins TRBV25-1 to TRBJ2-3, with a possible D match to TRBD2 (5 bases). The V gene lost 3 bases and the J gene lost 2 bases, with 12 bases spanning the gap. CDR1 and CDR2 from the germline V gene are MGHDK and SYGVNS. The CDR3 contains 15 residues. The CDR3 protein is CASSDSGFVTDTQYF. The CDR3, as DNA: TGTGCCAGCAGTGACAGCGGATTCGTCACAGATACGCAGTATTTT.

The chain has TRBV7-2 and TRBJ1-2; the D gene is possibly TRBD1 (6 bases). The CDR3 consists of 13 residues. In germline, CDR1 is SGHTA, CDR2 FQGNSA. V was trimmed by 5 bases and J by 2 bases, leaving 9 bases between them. DNA of the CDR3: TGTGCCAGCAGCGTGGACAGAAACTATGGCTACACCTTC. Amino acids: CASSVDRNYGYTF.